These T cell receptor beta chains were read from a single sample in a study of long-term antiretroviral therapy in people with HIV. Assay used: immunoSEQ multiplex PCR; TCRdb lists only in-frame clones, some missing. The profile shows about 19,000 clones, less than 85% of them singletons. Source: unsorted PBMCs, taken at the start of antiretroviral therapy, before treatment. The origin of the receptors is a man aged 18-30 years with HIV. Each CDR3 is given with its conserved first and last residue. Each record gives: J gene, D gene, clone size, V gene, CDR3 DNA, CDR3 protein. The D gene is left open where the match is weak. Expanded clones get a size class; other rows say once, few or many, or leave the size out.

>TRBJ1-3|TRBD1|.|TRBV7-9
TGTGCCAGCAGTCATCCGGGACAGGGTGTGTGGGGAAACACCATATATTTT
CASSHPGQGVWGNTIYF
>TRBJ2-2|.|.|TRBV4-2
TGTGCCAGCAGCCAAGATACGTGGGCCGGGGAGCTGTTTTTT
CASSQDTWAGELFF
>TRBJ2-1|.|.|TRBV9
TGTGCCAGCAGCGTAGCCCTCAATGAGCAGTTCTTC
CASSVALNEQFF
>TRBJ1-1|.|.|TRBV7-9
TGTGCCAGCAGCCCTCAAGGGATTACGAACACTGAAGCTTTCTTT
CASSPQGITNTEAFF
>TRBJ2-1|TRBD2|.|TRBV5-1
TGCGCCAGCAACGGCGGGAGAGACTACAATGAGCAGTTCTTC
CASNGGRDYNEQFF
>TRBJ2-3|.|once|TRBV7-2
TGTGCCAGCAGCTCTACCGGATCACCCACAGATACGCAGTATTTT
CASSSTGSPTDTQYF
>TRBJ2-1|.|.|TRBV5-8
TGTGCCAGCAGCTTGCCGGGGAATGAGCAGTTCTTC
CASSLPGNEQFF
>TRBJ1-1|.|medium-sized|TRBV10-3
TGTGCCATCAGTGAGGCCGGGTGGGGGGAGGACACTGAAGCTTTCTTT
CAISEAGWGEDTEAFF
>TRBJ2-7|.|few|TRBV27
TGTGCCAGCAGGACGGTGAGCTCCTACGAGCAGTACTTC
CASRTVSSYEQYF
>TRBJ2-3|TRBD2|.|TRBV29-1
TGCAGCGTTGAAGATCGGCTAGCGGGAGGAGATACGCAGTATTTT
CSVEDRLAGGDTQYF
>TRBJ2-7|.|once|TRBV7-2
TGTGCCAGCAGCTTCTTCCCGGGACCCTACGAGCAGTACTTC
CASSFFPGPYEQYF
>TRBJ2-2|.|medium-sized|TRBV10-2
TGCGCCAGCCGCGGACAAGGCAGTGGGACCGGGGAGCTGTTTTTT
CASRGQGSGTGELFF
>TRBJ2-7|.|.|TRBV6-6
TGTGCCAGCGGGATACAAAAGGCCTACGAGCAGTACTTC
CASGIQKAYEQYF
>TRBJ2-1|TRBD2|.|TRBV7-9
TGTGCCAGCTTCTTCCAGCGGGAGGTCTACAATGAGCAGTTCTTC
CASFFQREVYNEQFF
>TRBJ2-7|.|medium-sized|TRBV6-1
TGTGCCAGCCTAAAACAGCCGGGGGAGCAGTACTTC
CASLKQPGEQYF
>TRBJ2-2|.|.|TRBV7-2
TGTGCCAGCAGTCACACCGGGGAGCTGTTTTTT
CASSHTGELFF
>TRBJ1-2|.|.|TRBV2
TGTGCCAGCAGTGAAGCCCCAGGAAACTATGGCTACACCTTC
CASSEAPGNYGYTF
>TRBJ1-1|.|.|TRBV29-1
TGCAGCGTCCGGATGCCCCCGGACCATGAAGCTTTCTTT
CSVRMPPDHEAFF
>TRBJ2-7|TRBD2|few|TRBV28
TGTGCCAGCAGTTTGGGGACTAGTACCTACGAGCAGTACTTC
CASSLGTSTYEQYF
>TRBJ2-3|.|once|TRBV15
TGTGCCACCAGCAGGTGGCGGGGAACTAGCACAGATACGCAGTATTTT
CATSRWRGTSTDTQYF
>TRBJ1-5|.|few|TRBV28
TGTGCCAGCAGCACTGGGGCTCTTAGCAATCAGCCCCAGCATTTT
CASSTGALSNQPQHF
>TRBJ2-2|TRBD1|.|TRBV27
TGTGCCAGCAGCTACGAGGACAGGGTTACACCTTATAACACCGGGGAGCTGTTTTTT
CASSYEDRVTPYNTGELFF
>TRBJ1-2|.|.|TRBV5-1
TGCGCCAGCAGCGCCAACTATTATGGCTACACCTTC
CASSANYYGYTF